The T cell receptor (beta chain) described here comes from a study of blood T cell repertoires in COVID-19. Looking at the study overall: The United States, Italy and Spain supplied acute and convalescent COVID-19 samples. PBMCs, B-cell-depleted T cells, or T cells provided the cDNA or gDNA that made up the material.

As handled by the study authors: Amplification of reference gene primers was used by the study to estimate nucleated cell counts. Only in-frame clones appear in the TCRdb table, and some are missing; sequencing was by immunoSEQ multiplex PCR. For V, J and clone size, that table is used; D and trimming come from the DNA. This sample has tens of thousands of clones, with about nine tenths found just once. The length of the CDR3 is 14 residues. Per the germline V gene, CDR1 is KGHDR and CDR2 is SFDVKD. The V gene lost 9 bases and the J gene lost 0 bases, with 11 bases spanning the gap. The clonotype originates from a woman in her sixties or seventies with active COVID-19. The sample was peripheral blood. The chain is built from TRBV24-1 and TRBJ2-4, with a weak D call TRBD2 (6 bases). Here the CDR3 reads CATLGRIAKNIQYF. The CDR3 nucleotides read TGTGCCACCCTAGGGAGGATAGCCAAAAACATTCAGTACTTC.